This record covers a single TCR beta chain. The antigen remains undetermined. These data come from a study of cytotoxic CD8 clonotypes in ibrutinib-treated CLL. Overall study context: By median roughly 62 months, around twelve had progressed and about 15 stayed remitted; responses had been 2 complete and about 24 partial. Study conclusions and caveats: Rising at ibrutinib response, clonality subsequently fell back toward baseline at progression.

Looked up from germline, CDR1 is KGHSH and CDR2 is LQKENI. V lost 6 bases and J 0 bases, leaving 11 bases between the germline ends. The length of the CDR3 is 15 residues. Depth targeted 1 in 200,000 to 1 in 1 million T cells, averaging roughly 9.7x coverage per clonotype. Data came from immunoSEQ multiplex PCR; TCRdb stores just in-frame clones and leaves some out. This sample yields approximately 200,000 clones, of which 72% are seen a single time; over 10% belongs to the top ten. The TCR beta libraries used 1.5 to 2 micrograms of genomic DNA that came from cryopreserved PBMCs. Specimen: PBMCs, collected after 24 months of ibrutinib treatment. The clonotype originates from a human donor with chronic lymphocytic leukemia. The rearrangement uses TRBV18 and TRBJ2-2; no reliable D call. The CDR3 nucleotides read TGTGCCAGCTCCCCGATTTATACGAACACCGGGGAGCTGTTTTTT. It encodes CASSPIYTNTGELFF.